This T cell receptor beta chain was recovered during a study of blood T cell repertoires in COVID-19. Here immunoSEQ multiplex PCR was the method, and the copy in TCRdb shows in-frame clones only, minus some. The sample shows approximately 190,000 clones, around four fifths of them seen only once. This CDR3 has 13 residues. Trimming took 0 bases from V and 10 from J, leaving 10 bases between them. CDR1 and CDR2 from the germline V gene are GTSNPN and SVGIG (reference sequence). The sequenced sample consisted of peripheral blood. The clonotype was recovered from a woman in her seventies with active or convalescent COVID-19. This chain uses TRBV30 with TRBJ1-6; D call uncertain. In DNA form, the CDR3 reads TGTGCCTGGAGTGTAATCGCCCGGTCACCCCTCCACTTT. This codes for CAWSVIARSPLHF.